Below, 14 T cell receptor beta chains from the same sample are listed, as sequenced in a study of OX40 agonist ivuxolimab in advanced cancers. Method: immunoSEQ multiplex PCR; TCRdb's copy keeps in-frame clones and lacks some. Counted here are some 60,000 clones, around 83% occurring once; the ten biggest clones make up 27%. Sequenced material: CD4+ or CD8+ T cells sorted from blood, taken in a trial of the OX40 agonist ivuxolimab. Receptors were obtained from an adult with an advanced solid tumor such as melanoma, head and neck, liver or kidney cancer.

This chain joins TRBV9 and TRBJ2-2, with 8 bases that match TRBD2. This CDR3 is built from 16 residues. Trimming cost V 0 bases and J 6 bases; bases outside gene matches: 7. Germline V gives CDR1 SGDLS, CDR2 YYNGEE. As DNA, the CDR3 is TGTGCCAGCAGCGTAGGACCAGCGGGGGTTCCCGGGGAGCTGTTTTTT. It encodes CASSVGPAGVPGELFF.

The rearrangement uses TRBV5-1 and TRBJ2-3; no reliable D call. The V gene's germline CDR1 is SGHRS and CDR2 YFSETQ. V shed 0 bases and J shed 0 bases, with 8 bases lying between them. This CDR3 spans 15 amino acids. This CDR3 is CASSLDHLSTDTQYF. The DNA of the CDR3 is TGCGCCAGCAGCTTGGATCACCTTAGCACAGATACGCAGTATTTT.

The rearrangement links TRBV7-8 to TRBJ2-7; 10 bases match TRBD1. Unmatched junction bases numbered 4, after V lost 5 bases and J lost 0 bases. The CDR3 extends over 15 amino acids. Germline V CDR1 and CDR2: SGHVS, FQNEAQ. This chain's CDR3 is CASSQDRGSSYEQYF. The CDR3 DNA reads TGTGCCAGCAGCCAGGACAGGGGGAGCTCCTACGAGCAGTACTTC.

The chain combines TRBV7-2 with TRBJ2-4, with D perhaps TRBD1 or TRBD2 (5 bases each). Trimming took off 5 bases at V and 0 bases at J, with 8 bases between the two ends. This CDR3 has 14 amino acids. Germline CDR1 is SGHTA and CDR2 is FQGNSA. The CDR3 nucleotides read TGTGCCAGCAGCACGGGGACAGCCAAAAACATTCAGTACTTC. This encodes CASSTGTAKNIQYF.

This chain links TRBV29-1 with TRBJ1-1; possibly TRBD1 for D (6 bases). The CDR3 consists of 13 residues. CDR1 and CDR2 (germline): SQVTM, ANQGSEA. V was cut by 2 bases and J by 4 bases, with 11 bases left in between. The CDR3 nucleotides are TGCAGCGTTGAATGGGGGCTAAGCACTGAAGCTTTCTTT. This gives the protein CSVEWGLSTEAFF.

The chain links TRBV5-4 to TRBJ1-2; D is perhaps TRBD1 (5 bases). The V gene lost 4 bases and the J gene lost 7 bases, with 17 bases spanning the gap. CDR3 length: 14 residues. The germline V gene has CDR1 SGHNT and CDR2 YYREEE (reference sequence). Here the CDR3 reads CASSRTDFQGGYTF. DNA of the CDR3: TGTGCCAGCAGCCGGACGGACTTCCAGGGTGGCTACACCTTC.

V is TRBV27 and J is TRBJ2-5; TRBD2 matches 7 bases. Unmatched junction bases numbered 13, after V lost 3 bases and J lost 3 bases. CDR1 is MNHEY and CDR2 is SMNVEV in the germline V gene (reference sequence). The CDR3 has 17 residues. The CDR3 nucleotides are TGTGCCAGCAGTTTTTCGGGCATTTTGGCGGGAGAAGAGACCCAGTACTTC. The encoded protein is CASSFSGILAGEETQYF.

The chain carries TRBV28 and TRBJ2-1; TRBD2 might be the D (6 bases). V was trimmed by 3 bases and J by 7 bases, leaving 13 bases between them. There are 14 residues in the CDR3. Germline V gene sequence: CDR1 MDHEN, CDR2 SYDVKM. CDR3 amino acids: CASSFALAGNEQFF. The CDR3 region has the DNA TGTGCCAGCAGTTTCGCCCTCGCGGGGAATGAGCAGTTCTTC.

The gene calls are TRBV11-2 and TRBJ1-2; D might be TRBD1 (5 bases). V shed 5 bases and J shed 8 bases, with 15 bases lying between them. In germline, CDR1 is SGHAT, CDR2 FQNNGV. The CDR3 length is 13 residues. CDR3 in DNA: TGTGCCAGCAGCCCCGGGGCGGTCGGGGGCTACACCTTC. Its protein is CASSPGAVGGYTF.

This chain links TRBV27 with TRBJ2-7; 10 bases agree with TRBD1. Germline V lookup: CDR1 MNHEY, CDR2 SMNVEV (reference sequence). Unmatched junction bases numbered 3, after V lost 7 bases and J lost 3 bases. This CDR3 region has 13 residues. The CDR3 coding sequence is TGTGCCAGCACCGGGACAGGGGTCTACGAGCAGTACTTC. Protein: CASTGTGVYEQYF.

The chain carries TRBV21-1 and TRBJ2-7; the table calls TRBD1, which could not be checked here. TRBV21-1 corresponds to a pseudogene. The CDR3 spans 15 residues. In DNA form, the CDR3 reads TGTGCCAGCAGGGGACAGTCTAGATTCTCCTACGAGCAGTACTTC. Translated, it gives CASRGQSRFSYEQYF.

This chain uses TRBV6-5 with TRBJ1-5, with D perhaps TRBD1 (6 bases). The CDR3 has 15 amino acids. V was shortened by 5 bases and J by 5 bases, with 16 bases between the two germline ends. Germline V gives CDR1 MNHEY, CDR2 SVGAGI. This chain's CDR3 is CASSPTGSGDQPQHF. In nucleotides, the CDR3 is TGTGCCAGCAGTCCCACAGGGAGCGGCGATCAGCCCCAGCATTTT.

This chain joins TRBV19 and TRBJ1-3; D call uncertain. V was cut by 0 bases and J by 0 bases, with 12 bases left in between. The CDR3 consists of 17 residues. CDR1 and CDR2 from the germline V gene are LNHDA and SQIVND (reference sequence). This CDR3 reads CASSIDQLGDSGNTIYF. In DNA form, the CDR3 reads TGTGCCAGTAGTATAGACCAGTTGGGCGACTCTGGAAACACCATATATTTT.

The gene calls are TRBV5-1 and TRBJ2-5, with D unclear. There are 12 residues in the CDR3. Germline V gene sequence: CDR1 SGHRS, CDR2 YFSETQ. Trimming removed 5 bases from V and 2 bases from J, with 7 bases in between. The CDR3 bases are TGCGCCAGCAGGGCGGATCAAGAGACCCAGTACTTC. Translation: CASRADQETQYF.